This T cell receptor (beta chain) stems from a study of glioma-infiltrating T cells after dendritic cell vaccination. Primers: 60 V beta forward and 13 J beta reverse. The protocol was immunoSEQ multiplex PCR, while the TCRdb copy is restricted to in-frame clones and leaves out a portion. The top ten clones hold around a sixth of a sample with 100,000 or so clones, over 75% of them seen once. The length of the CDR3 is 13 residues. The trim removed 5 bases at V and 12 bases at J, leaving 13 bases unmatched. Per the germline V gene, CDR1 is MDHEN and CDR2 is SYDVKM. The chain links TRBV28 to TRBJ2-7; 7 positions agree with TRBD1. The material sequenced was blood, taken before dendritic cell vaccination. This clonotype originated in a human donor with glioblastoma. As DNA, the CDR3 is TGTGCCAGCAGTCCGCCCGGACAGGCTTTATGGTACTTC. Protein sequence: CASSPPGQALWYF.